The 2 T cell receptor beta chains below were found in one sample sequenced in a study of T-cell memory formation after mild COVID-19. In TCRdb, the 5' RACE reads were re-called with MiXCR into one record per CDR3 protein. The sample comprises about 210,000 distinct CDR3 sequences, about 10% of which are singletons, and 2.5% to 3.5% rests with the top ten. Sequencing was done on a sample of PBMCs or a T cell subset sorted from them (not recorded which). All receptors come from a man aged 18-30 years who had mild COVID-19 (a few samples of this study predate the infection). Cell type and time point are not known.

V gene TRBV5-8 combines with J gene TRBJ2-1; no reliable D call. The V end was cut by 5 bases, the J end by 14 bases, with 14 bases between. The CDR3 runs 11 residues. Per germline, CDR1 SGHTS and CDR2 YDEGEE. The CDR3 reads CASRAISEKFF. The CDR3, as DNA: TGTGCCAGCAGAGCCATCTCCGAAAAGTTCTTC.

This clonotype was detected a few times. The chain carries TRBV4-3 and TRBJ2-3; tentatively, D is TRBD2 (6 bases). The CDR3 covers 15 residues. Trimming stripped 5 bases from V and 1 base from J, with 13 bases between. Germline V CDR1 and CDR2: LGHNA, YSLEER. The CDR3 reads CASSLGGDGTDTQYF. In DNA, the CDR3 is TGCGCCAGCAGCTTGGGGGGAGACGGCACAGATACGCAGTATTTT.